These T cell receptor beta chains were read from a single sample in a study of early T cells in non-severe SARS-CoV-2 infection. In TCRdb, the 5' RACE reads were re-called with MiXCR into one record per CDR3 protein. Of fewer than 60,000 distinct CDR3 sequences in the sample, about 11% were seen once. Material for sequencing was whole blood. These receptor sequences come from an adult who was a healthcare worker with PCR-confirmed SARS-CoV-2 infection or an uninfected control (not recorded which). Each CDR3 is given without its conserved first and last residue. Each record gives: J gene, V gene, D gene, CDR3 protein. The D gene is left open where the match is weak.

j_gene: TRBJ2-4
v_gene: TRBV20-1
d_gene: -
CDR3aa: SARWGAGNIQY

j_gene: TRBJ2-7
v_gene: TRBV29-1
d_gene: -
CDR3aa: SVVGAWEQY

j_gene: TRBJ2-3
v_gene: TRBV6-2/TRBV6-3
d_gene: -
CDR3aa: ASSSSTSRDTQY

j_gene: TRBJ2-5
v_gene: TRBV20-1
d_gene: TRBD1
CDR3aa: SAPDREETQY

j_gene: TRBJ1-1
v_gene: TRBV7-2
d_gene: -
CDR3aa: ASSLGVGLTEAF

j_gene: TRBJ2-3
v_gene: TRBV6-4
d_gene: TRBD2
CDR3aa: ASSEGTSGTDTQY

j_gene: TRBJ2-3
v_gene: TRBV28
d_gene: TRBD2
CDR3aa: ASSLLGTSGRDTQY

j_gene: TRBJ2-3
v_gene: TRBV29-1
d_gene: -
CDR3aa: SVLSGEVVY

j_gene: TRBJ2-5
v_gene: TRBV7-8
d_gene: TRBD2
CDR3aa: ASSLVASGRALETQY

j_gene: TRBJ1-2
v_gene: TRBV20-1
d_gene: TRBD1
CDR3aa: SARAGQGKSNYGYT

j_gene: TRBJ1-3
v_gene: TRBV7-2
d_gene: -
CDR3aa: ATSFSGNTIY

j_gene: TRBJ2-1
v_gene: TRBV7-8
d_gene: TRBD2
CDR3aa: ASSFQLAGEFIRLDGQF

j_gene: TRBJ1-6
v_gene: TRBV12-3/TRBV12-4
d_gene: -
CDR3aa: ASSFVKGLGDSPLH